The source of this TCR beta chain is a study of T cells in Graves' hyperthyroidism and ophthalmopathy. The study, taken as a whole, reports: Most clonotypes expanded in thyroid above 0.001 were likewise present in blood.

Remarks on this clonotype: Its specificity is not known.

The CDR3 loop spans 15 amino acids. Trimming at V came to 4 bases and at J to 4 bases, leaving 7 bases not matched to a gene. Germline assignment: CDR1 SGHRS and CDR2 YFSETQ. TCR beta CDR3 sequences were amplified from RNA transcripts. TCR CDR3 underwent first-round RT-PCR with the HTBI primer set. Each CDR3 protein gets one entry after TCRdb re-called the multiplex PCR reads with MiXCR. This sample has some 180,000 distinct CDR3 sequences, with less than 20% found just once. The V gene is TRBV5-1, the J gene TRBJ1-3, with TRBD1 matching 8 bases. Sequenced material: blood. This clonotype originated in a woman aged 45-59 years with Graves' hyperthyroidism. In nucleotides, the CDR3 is TGCGCCAGCAGCACCCGACAGGGGAAGGGAAACACCATATATTTT. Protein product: CASSTRQGKGNTIYF.